The clone carrying this TCR beta chain has more than one count but fewer than ten. Its antigen is currently unknown. RNA extraction was followed by reverse transcription into cDNA, which acted as the sequencing template. Clones were read by immunoSEQ multiplex PCR, and TCRdb kept only the in-frame ones, dropping some. The table includes approximately 280,000 clones, roughly 60% detected once. The entry originates in a study of CD8+ T cells in alopecia areata. In the study overall: Treatment comprised oral tofacitinib, 5 to 10 mg twice daily, in treated patients. Tofacitinib therapy lasting 6 to 18 months was followed by 6 months off drug.

Per germline, CDR1 SQVTM and CDR2 ANQGSEA. Deletions cut 3 bases from V and 0 bases from J, with 9 bases between. CDR3 length: 13 residues. Study-level points and caveats: Alopecia totalis/universalis scalp especially showed more expanded CD8+ clones than normal scalp. Administration of tofacitinib significantly diminished scalp clonality and expanded CD8+ clones within the top 100.

Treatment in this sample: oral pan-JAK inhibitor, 5-10 mg twice daily. This TCR was recovered from a human donor with alopecia areata. The genes are TRBV29-1 and TRBJ2-7, with D possibly being TRBD2 (5 bases). Sequenced here: CD4+ T cells sorted from blood, sampled at week 24, from a patient treated with tofacitinib. CDR3 sequence reads: CSVDEGSSYEQYF. For the CDR3, the DNA is TGCAGCGTTGATGAGGGTTCCTCCTACGAGCAGTACTTC.